This T cell receptor beta chain was captured in a study of graft-versus-host responses after intestinal transplantation. Study-level background: All recipients were given anti-thymocyte globulin induction, and tacrolimus and steroids were then administered for roughly three years.

A few counts support this clone. The authors combined 200,000 CFSE-labeled responder cells with 200,000 irradiated, violet-dye-labeled stimulator cells in plates. CFSE-low proliferating responders, CD3+CD4+ and CD3+CD8+, were sorted post-reaction. Assay used: immunoSEQ multiplex PCR; TCRdb lists only in-frame clones, some missing. In the table there are around 20,000 clones, around 42% of which are singletons. V lost 3 bases to trimming and J lost 3 bases; unmatched junction nucleotides: 11. The CDR3 totals 17 residues. Germline CDR1 is MDHEN and CDR2 is SYDVKM. This sequence was found in a human patient who received an intestinal transplant. The rearrangement joins TRBV28 to TRBJ1-2, with TRBD1 matching 9 bases. The sample was alloreactive CD4+ T cells from a mixed lymphocyte reaction culture, taken before intestinal transplant. Documented subset: CFSE-low proliferating T cells sorted from approximately 6-day pre-transplant mixed lymphocyte reaction (GvH or HvG direction). CDR3 region: CASSFLSRDRAYYGYTF. Written as DNA, the CDR3 is TGTGCCAGCAGTTTCCTCTCCCGGGACAGGGCTTACTATGGCTACACCTTC.